Below, 9 T cell receptor beta chains from the same sample are listed, as sequenced in a study of early T cells in non-severe SARS-CoV-2 infection. TCRdb analysed the 5' RACE reads with MiXCR anew, one entry per CDR3 protein. This table has roughly 46,000 distinct CDR3 sequences, 5% to 5.5% appearing once. Sequencing used whole blood, obtained at baseline. The receptors derive from an adult who was a healthcare worker with PCR-confirmed SARS-CoV-2 infection or an uninfected control (not recorded which).

Concerning this clonotype: This could be a read error, since a much larger clone is one nucleotide away. V is TRBV12-3 or TRBV12-4 and J is TRBJ2-7, with 10 bases identical to TRBD2. CDR3 size: 14 residues. For the CDR3, the DNA is TGTGCCAGCAGTCTTACTAGCGGGACCTACGAGGAGTACTTC. It translates to CASSLTSGTYEEYF.

Relative to its sample, this clonotype is medium-sized (0.01 to 0.1%). V and J are TRBV2 and TRBJ2-7; D may be TRBD2 (5 bases). Per germline, CDR1 SNHLY and CDR2 FYNNEI. V was cut by 6 bases and J by 5 bases, with 11 bases left in between. The length of the CDR3 is 12 residues. The CDR3 reads CASRESGDEQYF. The DNA for the CDR3 is TGTGCCAGCAGAGAGTCCGGGGACGAGCAGTACTTC.

This clonotype was recorded at least ten times. The genes are TRBV5-1 and TRBJ2-1; 16 bases align to TRBD2. Losses at the gene ends were 4 bases for V and 2 bases for J; bases not matched to a gene: 6. Germline CDR1 is SGHRS and CDR2 is YFSETQ. CDR3 length: 18 amino acids. In DNA, the CDR3 is TGCGCCAGCAGCCCGGGACTAGCGGGAGGGTCGGCCTACAATGAGCAGTTCTTC. It yields the protein CASSPGLAGGSAYNEQFF.

The chain uses TRBV12-3 or TRBV12-4 and TRBJ1-3; 7 bases are a match to TRBD1. This CDR3 has 16 residues. Unmatched junction bases numbered 7, after V lost 4 bases and J lost 1 base. The CDR3 reads CASSSRTGLSGNTIYF. The CDR3 coding sequence is TGTGCCAGCAGTTCCCGGACAGGCCTTTCTGGAAACACCATATATTTT.

At least ten counts were recorded for this clonotype. J is TRBJ2-7 and V is TRBV7-2, with TRBD2 matching 7 bases. CDR1 and CDR2 (germline): SGHTA, FQGNSA. The CDR3 runs 16 residues. The trim removed 5 bases at V and 0 bases at J, leaving 10 bases unmatched. The CDR3 protein is CASSRSGGGTSYEQYF. In nucleotides, the CDR3 is TGTGCCAGCAGCAGATCGGGCGGGGGTACCTCCTACGAGCAGTACTTC.

At least ten counts were recorded for this clonotype. The chain joins TRBV30 to TRBJ2-1; maybe TRBD2 (5 bases). The V gene lost 0 bases and the J gene lost 9 bases, with 6 bases spanning the gap. The CDR3 length is 11 residues. Germline V CDR1 and CDR2: GTSNPN, SVGIG (reference sequence). The CDR3 nucleotides are TGTGCCTGGAGTGTAAGCGGTGAGCAGTTCTTC. Amino acids: CAWSVSGEQFF.

This clonotype appeared many times. The chain carries TRBV30 and TRBJ2-1; the match to TRBD2 covers 14 bases. This CDR3 is 14 amino acids long. Germline V gene data show CDR1 as GTSNPN and CDR2 as SVGIG (reference sequence). Unmatched junction bases numbered 3, after V lost 3 bases and J lost 8 bases. CDR3 nucleotides: TGTGCCTGGAGCGGACTAGCGGGAGGCGATGAGCAGTTCTTC. It specifies CAWSGLAGGDEQFF. Based on the CDR3 plus reference TRBV30 and TRBJ2-1, the full variable domain is SQTIHQWPATLVQPVGSPLSLECTVEGTSNPNLYWYRQAAGRGLQLLFYSVGIGQISSEVPQNLSASRPQDRQFILSSKKLLLSDSGFYLCAWSGLAGGDEQFFGPGTRLTVL.

This clonotype was recorded at least ten times. V usage is TRBV29-1 and J usage is TRBJ2-3; TRBD1 or TRBD2 may be the D gene (5 bases each). The CDR3 extends over 13 amino acids. CDR1 and CDR2 (germline): SQVTM, ANQGSEA. V lost 6 bases, J lost 5 bases, and 15 bases lay in between. The CDR3 DNA sequence: TGCAGCGTCCGGGACCGAGGTTTAGATACGCAGTATTTT. Translation gives CSVRDRGLDTQYF.

In its sample, this clonotype was seen many times. The gene calls are TRBV7-8 and TRBJ2-7, with TRBD1 matching over 9 bases. This CDR3 spans 14 amino acids. Per the germline V gene, CDR1 is SGHVS and CDR2 is FQNEAQ. The trim removed 5 bases at V and 6 bases at J, leaving 8 bases unmatched. The CDR3 sequence: CASSPGTGPSEQYF. DNA of the CDR3: TGTGCCAGCAGCCCCGGGACAGGGCCCTCCGAGCAGTACTTC.